This passage covers 2 T cell receptor beta chains from one sample sequenced in a study of blood T cell repertoires in COVID-19. The protocol was immunoSEQ multiplex PCR, while the TCRdb copy is restricted to in-frame clones and leaves out a portion. This table has some 110,000 clones, more than 75% appearing once. The sample was peripheral blood. The receptors derive from a man in his 60s with acute or convalescent COVID-19.

This clone was picked up a small number of times. This chain uses TRBV6-5 with TRBJ1-1; perhaps TRBD1 as D (6 bases). This CDR3 has 13 amino acids. Trimming removed 5 bases from V and 1 base from J, with 8 bases in between. Germline V gene lookup returns CDR1 MNHEY and CDR2 SVGAGI. CDR3 in amino acids: CASSQTGNTEAFF. The CDR3 nucleotides read TGTGCCAGCAGTCAGACAGGGAACACTGAAGCTTTCTTT.

This chain links TRBV6-5 with TRBJ2-1; 9 positions agree with TRBD2. The CDR3 runs to 15 residues. In germline, CDR1 is MNHEY, CDR2 SVGAGI. Trimming at V came to 7 bases and at J to 1 base, leaving 5 bases not matched to a gene. CDR3 bases: TGTGCCAGCAAAACGACTAGCGGATCCTACAATGAGCAGTTCTTC. Protein: CASKTTSGSYNEQFF.